These 16 T cell receptor beta chains originate from one sample sequenced in a study of Graves' ophthalmopathy and Graves' hyperthyroidism. The study amplified TCR beta CDR3 regions using RNA transcripts. An initial RT-PCR round employing HTBI primers preceded a second-round multiplex PCR. Each CDR3 protein gets one entry after TCRdb re-called the multiplex PCR reads with MiXCR. The sample carries about 480,000 distinct CDR3 sequences, about an eighth recorded once. Material: blood. These receptor sequences come from a woman aged 30 to 39 with Graves' ophthalmopathy.

This clonotype was observed many times. The chain is built from TRBV28 and TRBJ1-2; 8 nucleotides match TRBD1. CDR1 is MDHEN, CDR2 SYDVKM, per germline. CDR3 length: 13 residues. The V segment lost 6 bases and the J segment 8 bases; nucleotides outside the gene matches: 8. The CDR3 region is CASSPRDRRGYTF. DNA for the CDR3: TGTGCCAGCAGCCCCCGGGACAGGAGGGGCTACACCTTC.

The rearrangement links TRBV20-1 to TRBJ2-7, with 9 bases aligning to TRBD1. Germline V gene lookup returns CDR1 DFQATT and CDR2 SNEGSKA (reference sequence). There are 14 residues in the CDR3. With 5 bases clipped from V and 2 bases from J, the junction kept 7 bases outside the gene matches. In DNA, the CDR3 is TGCAGTGCTCAAGGGCGGGACAGGGCCTACGAGCAGTACTTC. This sequence encodes CSAQGRDRAYEQYF.

The table lists this clonotype with many counts. The chain has TRBV15 and TRBJ2-5; 11 nucleotides line up with TRBD1. Germline V gene data show CDR1 as LNHNV and CDR2 as YYDKDF (reference sequence). The CDR3 has 15 residues. Trimming cost V 2 bases and J 3 bases; bases outside gene matches: 2. The DNA for the CDR3 is TGTGCCACCAGCAGAAGGACAGGGGGCAAAGAGACCCAGTACTTC. Translating gives CATSRRTGGKETQYF.

This clonotype has at least ten counts. The junction differs from germline at one of its ends, possibly a read error. The chain uses TRBV27 and TRBJ1-2, with D perhaps TRBD1 (6 bases). The CDR3 runs to 13 residues. From germline, CDR1 is MNHEY and CDR2 SMNVEV (reference sequence). CDR3 nucleotide sequence: TGTGCCAGCCACCCCGGGGGGCACTATGACTACACCTTC. It codes for CASHPGGHYDYTF.

In its sample, this clonotype was seen many times. The chain recombines TRBV10-1 with TRBJ2-7; 9 nucleotides match TRBD1. Looked up from germline, CDR1 is WNHNN and CDR2 is SYGVQD (reference sequence). The CDR3 contains 14 residues. The J segment lost 4 bases and the V segment lost 5 bases, leaving 6 bases of the junction unmatched. The CDR3, as DNA: TGCGCCAGCAGTCACCGGGACAGGGCTTACGAGCAGTACTTC. Encoded protein: CASSHRDRAYEQYF.

Comments on this clonotype: It may be a read error: a sequence one base away is much more abundant. The rearrangement uses TRBV7-2 and TRBJ2-7; D could derive from TRBD1 or TRBD2 (5 bases each). The V end was cut by 3 bases, the J end by 5 bases, with 14 bases between. The germline V gene encodes CDR1 SGHTA and CDR2 FQGNSA. The CDR3 has 14 amino acids. The CDR3 DNA follows: TGTGCCAGCAGCTTGGGGGACCTCGAGGACGAGCAGTACGTC. Amino acid sequence: CASSLGDLEDEQYV.

This clonotype was seen repeatedly, ten times or more. The chain links TRBV20-1 to TRBJ2-7; D might be TRBD1 (6 bases). This CDR3 spans 15 amino acids. Germline values: CDR1 DFQATT, CDR2 SNEGSKA (reference sequence). Trimming cost V 5 bases and J 2 bases, with 19 bases left between them. In DNA, the CDR3 is TGCAGTGCTCCAAAGGGGTTCAGGGGAACCTACGAGCAGTACTTC. It specifies CSAPKGFRGTYEQYF.

The rearrangement uses TRBV25-1 and TRBJ2-2; 12 nucleotides agree with TRBD2. CDR3 length equals 15 residues. With 4 bases clipped from V and 4 bases from J, the junction kept 1 base outside the gene matches. Germline CDR1 reads MGHDK; CDR2 reads SYGVNS. The CDR3 DNA follows: TGTGCCAGCAGTGGGACTAGCGGGGCCACCGGGGAGCTGTTTTTT. This gives the protein CASSGTSGATGELFF.

Many counts were recorded for this clonotype. The chain links TRBV4-1 to TRBJ2-5, with D possibly being TRBD1 or TRBD2 (5 bases each). Germline CDR1 is MGHRA and CDR2 is YSYEKL. Trimming shortened V by 1 base and J by 0 bases, and 9 bases separated the two germline ends. The length of the CDR3 is 15 residues. The CDR3 sequence: CASSQGGRYQETQYF. CDR3 nucleotide sequence: TGCGCCAGCAGCCAAGGGGGACGGTACCAAGAGACCCAGTACTTC.

The chain employs TRBV12-3 or TRBV12-4 and TRBJ2-4; 7 positions agree with TRBD1. V lost 6 bases to trimming and J lost 6 bases; unmatched junction nucleotides: 2. The CDR3 is 12 residues long. CDR3 loop: CASRGDRNIQYF. The DNA for the CDR3 is TGTGCCAGCAGGGGGGACAGAAACATTCAGTACTTC.

This clonotype was found many times. At one of its ends the junction is not consistent with the germline gene, which may arise from a read error. The chain combines TRBV28 with TRBJ2-5; possible D gene TRBD1, 5 bases. Germline V lookup: CDR1 MDHEN, CDR2 SYDVKM. The CDR3 consists of 12 residues. Here the CDR3 reads CASSSQFRVLDF. The DNA of the CDR3 is TGTGCCAGCAGTTCGCAATTCAGGGTTCTGGACTTC.

The table lists this clonotype with many counts. This sequence joins TRBV6-5 and TRBJ2-5; 8 bases agree with TRBD2. With V trimmed by 2 bases and J by 6 bases, 8 bases remained unmatched. The CDR3 contains 15 residues. Germline V gene lookup returns CDR1 MNHEY and CDR2 SVGAGI. The CDR3 bases are TGTGCCAGCAGTTACCGAGCGGGGGTCGGACAGACCCAGTACTTC. Translating gives CASSYRAGVGQTQYF.

The chain recombines TRBV27 with TRBJ1-1, with TRBD1 identical over 8 bases. Germline lookup yields CDR1 MNHEY and CDR2 SMNVEV (reference sequence). CDR3 length: 16 amino acids. With V trimmed by 3 bases and J by 5 bases, 11 bases remained unmatched. Written as DNA, the CDR3 is TGTGCCAGCAGTTTCAATAGTCAGGGGGCGAAGACTGAAGCTTTCTTT. Translated, it gives CASSFNSQGAKTEAFF.

The chain employs TRBV3-1 and TRBJ1-1; tentatively, D is TRBD1 (5 bases). CDR1 is LGHDT and CDR2 is YNNKEL in the germline V gene (reference sequence). V was clipped by 8 bases and J by 5 bases, with 15 bases between them. This CDR3 is 13 amino acids long. The CDR3 protein is CASGGAGGTEAFF. The CDR3 bases are TGTGCCAGCGGAGGGGCCGGAGGGACTGAAGCTTTCTTT.

The CDR3 DNA reads TGTGCCAGCAGCTGGACTAGCGGGGGGGCAGGAAGAGGCTACACCTTC. This encodes CASSWTSGGAGRGYTF. The chain employs TRBV6-1 and TRBJ1-2, with D possibly TRBD1 on 6 matching bases. Germline CDR1 and CDR2: MNHNS and SASEGT. V was trimmed by 6 bases and J by 8 bases, leaving 25 bases between them. The CDR3 consists of 16 residues.

This clonotype was picked up many times. The V call is TRBV28, the J call TRBJ1-3; TRBD1 might be the D (6 bases). The V end lost 5 bases, the J end lost 3 bases, and 11 bases lay between the germline ends. Per germline, CDR1 MDHEN and CDR2 SYDVKM. There are 14 residues in the CDR3. CDR3 DNA sequence: TGTGCCAGCAGTCCGCAAGGGGGTGGAAACACCATATATTTT. It is translated as CASSPQGGGNTIYF. Variable domain in full (rest from reference TRBV28 and TRBJ1-3): DVKVTQSSRYLVKRTGEKVFLECVQDMDHENMFWYRQDPGLGLRLIYFSYDVKMKEKGDIPEGYSVSREKKERFSLILESASTNQTSMYLCASSPQGGGNTIYFGEGSWLTVV.